The 8 T cell receptor beta chains reported below all come from one sample, sequenced in a study of blood T cells in healthy people across ages. It was with a sample-barcoded 5' primer and a J-beta primer mix that a second PCR of roughly 7 to 12 cycles was run. TCRdb reprocessed the 5' RACE reads with MiXCR, giving one entry per CDR3 protein. The profile shows about 540,000 distinct CDR3 sequences, approximately 25% of them singletons. These data were also reused for a study on T cells of mothers and their children.

The sample comprised blood. These receptors all stem from a boy aged 5-17 years in good health.

The chain has TRBV7-2 and TRBJ2-3; TRBD2 matches 8 bases. The CDR3 has 12 residues. Germline V lookup: CDR1 SGHTA, CDR2 FQGNSA. Trimming took 5 bases from V and 11 from J; bases not matched to a gene: 6. CDR3 region: CASSLTSGLQYF. The CDR3 DNA follows: TGTGCCAGCAGCCTTACTAGCGGACTGCAGTATTTT.

The V call is TRBV20-1, the J call TRBJ1-5; TRBD1 matches 10 bases. V dropped 1 base and J dropped 7; count of bases not matched to a gene: 10. The CDR3 contains 16 residues. CDR1 DFQATT and CDR2 SNEGSKA come from the germline V gene (reference sequence). The CDR3, as DNA: TGCAGTGCTAGAGCCCCAGACAGGGGGCTTCGGCAGCCCCAGCATTTT. Translation: CSARAPDRGLRQPQHF.

This chain joins TRBV7-9 and TRBJ1-1, with D unresolved. CDR1 and CDR2 from the germline V gene are SEHNR and FQNEAQ (reference sequence). Trimming left V 6 bases short and J 0 bases short, with 11 bases between. This CDR3 spans 14 amino acids. The chain's CDR3 is CASSYTRMNTEAFF. Written as DNA, the CDR3 is TGTGCCAGCAGTTATACGAGAATGAACACTGAAGCTTTCTTT.

This clonotype was detected a few times. V is TRBV27 and J is TRBJ2-1, with D uncertain. The V and J ends lost 5 bases and 9 bases respectively, with 11 bases between them. Germline V CDR1 and CDR2: MNHEY, SMNVEV (reference sequence). The CDR3 is 12 residues long. Here the CDR3 reads CASSPHSSEQFF. The CDR3 region has the DNA TGTGCCAGCAGTCCCCATAGCAGTGAGCAGTTCTTC.

The CDR3 reads CASSPTRQGALAYEQYF. In DNA, the CDR3 is TGTGCCAGCTCACCCACGCGACAGGGGGCCCTAGCCTACGAGCAGTACTTC. The rearrangement links TRBV18 to TRBJ2-7; 10 bases map to TRBD1. This CDR3 is 17 amino acids long. Germline V gene lookup returns CDR1 KGHSH and CDR2 LQKENI. The V segment lost 3 bases and the J segment 2 bases; nucleotides outside the gene matches: 10.

This clonotype was counted at least ten times. The chain couples TRBV21-1 to TRBJ2-1; the table's TRBD1 call for D was not verified on the DNA. TRBV21-1 is termed a pseudogene. The CDR3 runs 17 residues. CDR3 coding DNA: TGTGCCAGCAGCAAGAATTTGGAGGAGACAGGGTGGAATGAGCAGTTCTTC. Protein sequence: CASSKNLEETGWNEQFF.

The sample holds a few counts of this clonotype. The chain has TRBV4-2 and TRBJ2-3; 14 bases are a match to TRBD2. The V segment lost 2 bases and the J segment 7 bases; nucleotides outside the gene matches: 8. CDR1 LGHNA and CDR2 YNFKEQ come from the germline V gene. CDR3 length: 17 residues. The CDR3 sequence: CASSQHRTSGRIYTQYF. The CDR3 DNA reads TGTGCCAGCAGCCAACACAGGACTAGCGGGAGGATTTATACGCAGTATTTT.

This clonotype was seen a few times. This chain uses TRBV27 with TRBJ2-7, with TRBD1 identical over 12 bases. The germline gives CDR1 MNHEY, CDR2 SMNVEV (reference sequence). This CDR3 is built from 15 residues. After removal of 5 bases from V and 2 bases from J, the junction contained 4 bases not matched to a gene. The CDR3 DNA reads as TGTGCCAGCAGTCCGGGACAGGGGGCGGCCTACGAGCAGTACTTC. It is translated as CASSPGQGAAYEQYF.